These 29 T cell receptor beta chains were all obtained from the same sample, sequenced in a study of siplizumab effects on memory and regulatory T cells. Sequencing was performed with immunoSEQ multiplex PCR; in TCRdb, only in-frame clones are kept and a portion is missing. The sample lists approximately 94,000 clones, roughly 97% occurring once. What was sequenced was naive CD4+ T cells sorted from blood. The source of these receptors is a human donor in good health.

The CDR3, as DNA: TGTGCCAGCAGCTTGTCAGCAAGAAAAGCTTTCTTT. This translates into CASSLSARKAFF. The rearrangement joins TRBV5-6 to TRBJ1-1; D remains unclear. The V end was cut by 1 base, the J end by 9 bases, with 10 bases between. The V gene's germline CDR1 is SGHDT and CDR2 YYEEEE. The CDR3 runs to 12 residues.

In its sample, this clone was seen once. The J gene is TRBJ2-7, the V gene TRBV9; D unclear. In germline, CDR1 is SGDLS, CDR2 YYNGEE. The CDR3 consists of 15 residues. V was trimmed by 3 bases and J by 6 bases, leaving 19 bases between them. The CDR3 nucleotides read TGTGCCAGCAGCGGAGCCCCGAACAGTTCCGGCGAGCAGTACTTC. Translation: CASSGAPNSSGEQYF. Drawing the rest from reference TRBV9 and TRBJ2-7, the complete variable domain is DSGVTQTPKHLITATGQRVTLRCSPRSGDLSVYWYQQSLDQGLQFLIQYYNGEERAKGNILERFSAQQFPDLHSELNLSSLELGDSALYFCASSGAPNSSGEQYFGPGTRLTVT.

This chain joins TRBV12-5 and TRBJ2-7, with D hard to call. The CDR3 runs 12 residues. Germline CDR1 and CDR2: LGHNT and FRNRAP. V lost 1 base and J 2 bases, leaving 3 bases between the germline ends. CDR3 region: CASGLEPYEQYF. Here the CDR3 DNA reads TGTGCTAGTGGTTTGGAGCCCTACGAGCAGTACTTC.

This clone occurred once. The chain combines TRBV7-3 with TRBJ1-3, with unresolved D. Germline V CDR1 and CDR2: SGHTA, FQGTGA. This CDR3 is built from 14 residues. Trimming took 3 bases from V and 1 from J, leaving 7 bases between them. Written as DNA, the CDR3 is TGTGCCAGCAGCTTGTCCGGTTCTGGAAACACCATATATTTT. Amino acid sequence: CASSLSGSGNTIYF.

The chain has TRBV5-1 and TRBJ1-1; TRBD1 might be the D (5 bases). Germline lookup yields CDR1 SGHRS and CDR2 YFSETQ. V was clipped by 0 bases and J by 3 bases, with 12 bases between them. CDR3 size: 15 residues. This CDR3 is CASSLAGVRDTEAFF. The CDR3 DNA reads TGCGCCAGCAGCTTGGCGGGGGTCAGGGACACTGAAGCTTTCTTT.

The chain uses TRBV28 and TRBJ2-3; D may be TRBD1 (5 bases). V was shortened by 2 bases and J by 4 bases, with 16 bases between the two germline ends. The CDR3 totals 16 residues. Germline CDR1 and CDR2: MDHEN and SYDVKM. The CDR3 protein is CASSLRGVGKADTQYF. In DNA form, the CDR3 reads TGTGCCAGCAGTTTAAGGGGTGTGGGAAAGGCAGATACGCAGTATTTT.

This chain links TRBV4-2 with TRBJ2-3; 7 bases fit TRBD2. Germline values: CDR1 LGHNA, CDR2 YNFKEQ. The V segment lost 5 bases and the J segment 2 bases; nucleotides outside the gene matches: 13. The CDR3 consists of 17 residues. The CDR3 spells CASSGGGLKYSTDTQYF. The DNA for the CDR3 is TGTGCCAGCAGCGGGGGGGGTCTAAAATATTCCACAGATACGCAGTATTTT.

V and J are TRBV7-2 and TRBJ2-7, with D tentatively TRBD1 or TRBD2 (5 bases each). This CDR3 has 13 residues. Trimming removed 5 bases from V and 4 bases from J, with 12 bases in between. Germline CDR1 is SGHTA and CDR2 is FQGNSA. The CDR3 region has the DNA TGTGCCAGCAGCCTCGGGACGGAGTACGAGCAGTACTTC. This codes for CASSLGTEYEQYF.

The chain employs TRBV28 and TRBJ2-1, with 10 bases identical to TRBD2. Germline lookup yields CDR1 MDHEN and CDR2 SYDVKM. With V trimmed by 7 bases and J by 9 bases, 12 bases remained unmatched. The CDR3 has 15 residues. CDR3 sequence reads: CASNGAGGPFGEQFF. CDR3 sequence (DNA): TGTGCCAGCAACGGAGCGGGGGGGCCTTTCGGTGAGCAGTTCTTC.

About this clone itself: Other DNA sequences within the sample encode an identical CDR3. The CDR3 DNA sequence: TGTGCCAGCAGCCTCGGGGTCTCCTACGAGCAGTACTTC. Amino acid sequence: CASSLGVSYEQYF. The chain uses TRBV7-3 and TRBJ2-7; maybe TRBD2 (5 bases). V lost 5 bases, J lost 0 bases, and 8 bases lay in between. The germline CDR1 and CDR2 sequences are SGHTA and FQGTGA. The CDR3 has 13 residues.

The chain joins TRBV28 to TRBJ1-1, with D possibly matching TRBD1 (5 bases). V was cut by 5 bases and J by 4 bases, with 14 bases left in between. The CDR3 has 14 residues. The V gene's germline CDR1 is MDHEN and CDR2 SYDVKM. In DNA, the CDR3 is TGTGCCAGCAGTAAAGGGGAGGCGTTCACTGAAGCTTTCTTT. It translates to CASSKGEAFTEAFF.

This chain joins TRBV21-1 and TRBJ1-6; TRBD1, the table's D call, lacks a check against the DNA. TRBV21-1 is noted as a pseudogene. This CDR3 has 18 residues. The CDR3 DNA reads as TGTGCCAGCAGCCTCCGGGACAGGGGCCTACCACCTAATTCACCCCTCCACTTT. Translated, it gives CASSLRDRGLPPNSPLHF.

V is TRBV12-5 and J is TRBJ1-1; no clear D gene. Germline CDR1 is LGHNT and CDR2 is FRNRAP. V was cut by 0 bases and J by 0 bases, with 5 bases left in between. The CDR3 spans 14 residues. In nucleotides, the CDR3 is TGTGCTAGTGGTTTGGTAACGATGAACACTGAAGCTTTCTTT. As protein: CASGLVTMNTEAFF.

The V gene is TRBV7-3, the J gene TRBJ2-5; maybe TRBD2 (7 bases). There are 15 residues in the CDR3. From germline, CDR1 is SGHTA and CDR2 FQGTGA. V was clipped by 5 bases and J by 8 bases, with 21 bases between them. CDR3 residues: CASSQNRGGVTTQYF. The CDR3 nucleotides read TGTGCCAGCAGCCAAAATAGAGGGGGGGTCACAACCCAGTACTTC.

The chain has TRBV5-1 and TRBJ2-5; the match to TRBD2 covers 10 bases. This CDR3 spans 15 amino acids. Germline V gene sequence: CDR1 SGHRS, CDR2 YFSETQ. V gave up 1 base and J gave up 5 bases; unmatched junction bases: 5. In DNA, the CDR3 is TGCGCCAGCAGCTTGTCAGCGGGGGGGCGGGAGACCCAGTACTTC. This codes for CASSLSAGGRETQYF. Filled out from reference TRBV5-1 and TRBJ2-5, the complete variable domain reads KAGVTQTPRYLIKTRGQQVTLSCSPISGHRSVSWYQQTPGQGLQFLFEYFSETQRNKGNFPGRFSGRQFSNSRSEMNVSTLELGDSALYLCASSLSAGGRETQYFGPGTRLLVL.

There are a few counts of this clone. This chain links TRBV2 with TRBJ1-1; TRBD1 matches 8 bases. J was trimmed by 1 base and V by 4 bases; bases with no gene match: 5. There are 15 residues in the CDR3. Germline V CDR1 and CDR2: SNHLY, FYNNEI. Here the CDR3 reads CASSGQGASNTEAFF. The CDR3 DNA reads TGTGCCAGCAGTGGGCAGGGGGCGTCGAACACTGAAGCTTTCTTT. The whole variable domain, filled in from reference TRBV2 and TRBJ1-1, reads EPEVTQTPSHQVTQMGQEVILRCVPISNHLYFYWYRQILGQKVEFLVSFYNNEISEKSEIFDDQFSVERPDGSNFTLKIRSTKLEDSAMYFCASSGQGASNTEAFFGQGTRLTVV.

The chain uses TRBV5-5 and TRBJ2-2; D is ambiguous. The ends were cut back, 0 bases at V and 3 bases at J, with 9 bases in the middle. This CDR3 is 15 amino acids long. CDR1 is SGHKS and CDR2 is YYEKEE in the germline V gene (reference sequence). The CDR3 loop reads CASSLAGLDTGELFF. In nucleotides, the CDR3 is TGTGCCAGCAGCTTGGCTGGTTTGGACACCGGGGAGCTGTTTTTT.

The chain's CDR3 is CASSRDMNTEAFF. For the CDR3, the DNA is TGTGCCAGCAGTCGGGACATGAACACTGAAGCTTTCTTT. The chain employs TRBV7-9 and TRBJ1-1; D possibly corresponds to TRBD1 (6 bases). This CDR3 has 13 amino acids. Per the germline V gene, CDR1 is SEHNR and CDR2 is FQNEAQ (reference sequence). V gave up 6 bases and J gave up 0 bases, with 8 bases separating them.

This chain joins TRBV5-1 and TRBJ2-1, with D perhaps given as TRBD1 or TRBD2 (6 bases each). From germline, CDR1 is SGHRS and CDR2 YFSETQ. Trimming stripped 1 base from V and 9 bases from J, with 14 bases between. This CDR3 spans 14 amino acids. CDR3 in amino acids: CASSLLGGGGEQFF. CDR3 nucleotide sequence: TGCGCCAGCAGCTTGCTCGGGGGCGGTGGTGAGCAGTTCTTC.

This clone was recorded only once. The DNA of the CDR3 is TGTGCCACCTCGGGACACAGCCTACTACTCGAGCAGTACTTC. Protein: CATSGHSLLLEQYF. The chain uses TRBV27 and TRBJ2-7, with D perhaps matching TRBD1 (6 bases). The germline gives CDR1 MNHEY, CDR2 SMNVEV (reference sequence). This CDR3 region has 14 residues. V was shortened by 10 bases and J by 6 bases, with 22 bases between the two germline ends.

CDR3 coding DNA: TGTGCCAGCAGCTTCATGGACAATGGCTACACCTTC. Amino acids: CASSFMDNGYTF. The chain carries TRBV5-4 and TRBJ1-2; a weak D match, TRBD1 (5 bases). Germline CDR1 reads SGHNT; CDR2 reads YYREEE (reference sequence). The CDR3 totals 12 residues. V lost 2 bases to trimming and J lost 6 bases, with 8 bases between them.

In nucleotides, the CDR3 is TGTGCCAGCAGGATTTGGACCGCCGGGGAGCTGTTTTTT. Translated, it gives CASRIWTAGELFF. V usage is TRBV6-5 and J usage is TRBJ2-2, with unresolved D. The CDR3 covers 13 residues. The V gene's germline CDR1 is MNHEY and CDR2 SVGAGI. Trimming removed 6 bases at V and 6 bases at J, with 11 bases between.

The chain employs TRBV7-3 and TRBJ2-5; D perhaps matches TRBD1 (6 bases). V was clipped by 5 bases and J by 1 base, with 14 bases between them. The CDR3 is made up of 15 amino acids. Germline V CDR1 and CDR2: SGHTA, FQGTGA. The CDR3, as DNA: TGTGCCAGCAGCGCCCGAGGGGGATCCCAAGAGACCCAGTACTTC. Its translation is CASSARGGSQETQYF.

The chain carries TRBV9 and TRBJ1-6; D is ambiguous. The germline V gene has CDR1 SGDLS and CDR2 YYNGEE. The CDR3 is 17 amino acids. The V and J ends lost 2 bases and 8 bases respectively, with 20 bases between them. The CDR3, as DNA: TGTGCCAGCAGCGTGGAGAGGATTAACAAGCGTGATTCACCCCTCCACTTT. The encoded protein is CASSVERINKRDSPLHF.

The V gene is TRBV5-6, the J gene TRBJ2-1; D remains ambiguous. The length of the CDR3 is 12 residues. Germline CDR1 and CDR2: SGHDT and YYEEEE. V dropped 1 base and J dropped 7 bases, with 6 bases sitting between them. The DNA for the CDR3 is TGTGCCAGCAGCTTGAAACCTAATGAGCAGTTCTTC. It translates to CASSLKPNEQFF.

In its sample, this clone was seen once. V gene TRBV7-2 combines with J gene TRBJ1-2; a weak D match, TRBD1 (5 bases). V was clipped by 5 bases and J by 4 bases, with 14 bases between them. The germline gives CDR1 SGHTA, CDR2 FQGNSA. This CDR3 has 14 amino acids. CDR3 in DNA: TGTGCCAGCAGCGTTGGGACGGACACCTATGGCTACACCTTC. It codes for CASSVGTDTYGYTF.

The rearrangement uses TRBV4-1 and TRBJ2-1; D is undetermined. The CDR3 contains 12 residues. V lost 0 bases, J lost 15 bases, and 12 bases lay in between. Germline CDR1 MGHRA, CDR2 YSYEKL. Here the CDR3 reads CASSQDGDRVFF. The CDR3, as DNA: TGCGCCAGCAGCCAAGATGGTGACCGGGTGTTCTTC.

The sample holds one count of this clone. This rearrangement joins TRBV18 to TRBJ2-1, with TRBD2 identical over 14 bases. Germline CDR1 reads KGHSH; CDR2 reads LQKENI. Trimming cost V 3 bases and J 3 bases; bases outside gene matches: 1. The CDR3 totals 16 residues. This CDR3 is CASSPGLAGGYNEQFF. The CDR3 region has the DNA TGTGCCAGCTCACCCGGACTAGCGGGGGGCTACAATGAGCAGTTCTTC.

This rearrangement joins TRBV7-3 to TRBJ2-7; unclear D gene. V was trimmed by 1 base and J by 7 bases, leaving 14 bases between them. The V gene's germline CDR1 is SGHTA and CDR2 FQGTGA. The CDR3 covers 14 residues. CDR3 protein: CASSLNPASREQYF. The CDR3 bases are TGTGCCAGCAGCTTAAACCCCGCGTCTCGAGAGCAGTACTTC.